The clone carrying this T cell receptor (beta chain) turned up a few times. Its target is not known. These data come from a study of T cells in Graves' hyperthyroidism and ophthalmopathy. TCR beta CDR3 region amplification was performed from RNA transcripts. The TCR CDR3 was amplified in a first-round RT-PCR using the HTBI primer set. One entry per CDR3 protein results from TCRdb running MiXCR on the multiplex PCR reads. The sample gives some 510,000 distinct CDR3 sequences, roughly 50% of which show up once; roughly 8.2% is in the top ten. Study findings and constraints: From stable hyperthyroidism, ophthalmopathy was set apart by a 13 V-J model. Most thyroid-expanded clonotypes above 0.001 were also found in blood.

The CDR3 is 14 residues long. Trimming removed 5 bases from V and 5 bases from J, with 13 bases in between. The germline V gene encodes CDR1 LNHDA and CDR2 SQIVND (reference sequence). Orbital computed tomography and thyroid ultrasound, together with serum TRAb and thyroxine and clinical symptoms, were used for diagnoses. This TCR was recovered from a woman aged 18-35 years with Graves' hyperthyroidism. Input material: peripheral blood or thyroid tissue (not recorded which). The chain employs TRBV19 and TRBJ1-3, with D possibly matching TRBD1 (6 bases). The CDR3 spells CASSRQGRRNTIYF. Here the CDR3 DNA reads TGTGCCAGTAGTCGGCAGGGGCGAAGAAACACCATATATTTT.